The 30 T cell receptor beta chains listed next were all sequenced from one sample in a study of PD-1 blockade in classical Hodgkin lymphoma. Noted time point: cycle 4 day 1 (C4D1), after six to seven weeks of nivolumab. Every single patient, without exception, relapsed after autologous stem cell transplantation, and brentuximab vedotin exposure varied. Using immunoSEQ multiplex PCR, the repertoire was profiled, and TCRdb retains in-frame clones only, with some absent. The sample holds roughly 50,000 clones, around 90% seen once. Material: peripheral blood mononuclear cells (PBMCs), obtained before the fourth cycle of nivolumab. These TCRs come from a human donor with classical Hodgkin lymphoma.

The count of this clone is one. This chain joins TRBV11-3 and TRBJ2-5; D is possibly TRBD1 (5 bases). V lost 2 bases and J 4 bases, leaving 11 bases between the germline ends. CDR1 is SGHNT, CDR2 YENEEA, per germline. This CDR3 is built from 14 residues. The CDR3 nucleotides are TGTGCCAGCAGCTTAAGGTCTCAGGGAGAGACCCAGTACTTC. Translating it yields CASSLRSQGETQYF.

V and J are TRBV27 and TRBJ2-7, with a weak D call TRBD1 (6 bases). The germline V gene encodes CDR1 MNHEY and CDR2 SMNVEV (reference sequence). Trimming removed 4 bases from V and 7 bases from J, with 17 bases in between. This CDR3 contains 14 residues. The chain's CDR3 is CASSSAGDRGEQYF. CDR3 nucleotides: TGTGCCAGCAGTTCAGCAGGGGATAGGGGAGAGCAGTACTTC.

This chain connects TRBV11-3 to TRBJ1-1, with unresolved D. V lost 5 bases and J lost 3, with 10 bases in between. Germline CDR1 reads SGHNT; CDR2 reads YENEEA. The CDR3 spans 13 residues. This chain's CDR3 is CASSRSSDTEAFF. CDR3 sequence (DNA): TGTGCCAGCAGCCGGAGCAGTGACACTGAAGCTTTCTTT.

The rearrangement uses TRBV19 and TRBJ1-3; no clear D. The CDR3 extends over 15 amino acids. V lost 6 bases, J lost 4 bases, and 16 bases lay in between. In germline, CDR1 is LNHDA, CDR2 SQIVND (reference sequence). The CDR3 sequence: CASSTPSVGGNTIYF. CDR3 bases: TGTGCCAGTAGCACCCCCAGTGTAGGAGGAAACACCATATATTTT. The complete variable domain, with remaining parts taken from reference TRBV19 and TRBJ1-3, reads DGGITQSPKYLFRKEGQNVTLSCEQNLNHDAMYWYRQDPGQGLRLIYYSQIVNDFQKGDIAEGYSVSREKKESFPLTVTSAQKNPTAFYLCASSTPSVGGNTIYFGEGSWLTVV.

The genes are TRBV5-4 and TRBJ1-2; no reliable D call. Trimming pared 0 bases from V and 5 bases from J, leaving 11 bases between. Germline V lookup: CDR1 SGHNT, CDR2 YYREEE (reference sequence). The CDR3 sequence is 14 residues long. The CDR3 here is CASSLAGSEYGYTF. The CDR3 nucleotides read TGTGCCAGCAGCTTGGCCGGATCGGAGTATGGCTACACCTTC.

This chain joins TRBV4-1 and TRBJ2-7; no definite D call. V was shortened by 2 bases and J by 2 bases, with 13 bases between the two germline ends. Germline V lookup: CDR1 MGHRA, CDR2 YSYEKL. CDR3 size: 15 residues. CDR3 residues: CASSQPRRRPYEQYF. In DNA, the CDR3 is TGCGCCAGCAGCCAACCCCGGCGACGACCCTACGAGCAGTACTTC.

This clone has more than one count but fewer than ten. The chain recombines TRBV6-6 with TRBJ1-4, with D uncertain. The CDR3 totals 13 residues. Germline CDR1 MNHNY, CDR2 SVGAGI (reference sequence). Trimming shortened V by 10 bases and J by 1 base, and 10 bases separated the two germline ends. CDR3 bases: TGTGCCACCGCGCCGGAAACTAATGAAAAACTGTTTTTT. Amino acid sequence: CATAPETNEKLFF.

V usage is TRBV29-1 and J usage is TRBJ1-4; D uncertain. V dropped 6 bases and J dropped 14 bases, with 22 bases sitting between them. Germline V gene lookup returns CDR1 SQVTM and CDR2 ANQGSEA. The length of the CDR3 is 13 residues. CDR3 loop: CSVLTNVPSGLFF. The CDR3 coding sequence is TGCAGCGTGTTGACGAACGTACCCTCTGGTCTGTTTTTT.

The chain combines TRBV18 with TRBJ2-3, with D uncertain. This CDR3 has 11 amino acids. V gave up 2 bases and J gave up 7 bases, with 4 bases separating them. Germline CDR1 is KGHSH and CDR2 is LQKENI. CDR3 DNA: TGTGCCAGCTCACCAGATAATACGCAGTATTTT. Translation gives CASSPDNTQYF.

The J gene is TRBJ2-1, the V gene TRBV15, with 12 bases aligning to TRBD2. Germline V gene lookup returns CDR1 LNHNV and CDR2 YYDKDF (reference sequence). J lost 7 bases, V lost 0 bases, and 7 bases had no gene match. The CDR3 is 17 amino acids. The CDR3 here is CATSREPTSGRWNEQFF. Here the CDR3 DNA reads TGTGCCACCAGCAGAGAGCCGACTAGCGGGAGATGGAATGAGCAGTTCTTC.

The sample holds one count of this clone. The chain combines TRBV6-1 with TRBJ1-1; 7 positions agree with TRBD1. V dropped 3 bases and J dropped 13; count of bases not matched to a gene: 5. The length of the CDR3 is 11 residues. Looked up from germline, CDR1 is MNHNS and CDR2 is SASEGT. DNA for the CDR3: TGTGCCAGCAGTGATAGACAGGGACTTTTCTTT. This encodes CASSDRQGLFF.

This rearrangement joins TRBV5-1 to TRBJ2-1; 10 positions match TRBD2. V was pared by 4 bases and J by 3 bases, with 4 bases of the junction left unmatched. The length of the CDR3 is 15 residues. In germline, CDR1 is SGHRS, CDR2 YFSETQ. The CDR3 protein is CASSTRTSGYNEQFF. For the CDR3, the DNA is TGCGCCAGCAGCACCCGGACTAGCGGCTACAATGAGCAGTTCTTC. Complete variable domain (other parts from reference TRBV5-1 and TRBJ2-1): KAGVTQTPRYLIKTRGQQVTLSCSPISGHRSVSWYQQTPGQGLQFLFEYFSETQRNKGNFPGRFSGRQFSNSRSEMNVSTLELGDSALYLCASSTRTSGYNEQFFGPGTRLTVL.

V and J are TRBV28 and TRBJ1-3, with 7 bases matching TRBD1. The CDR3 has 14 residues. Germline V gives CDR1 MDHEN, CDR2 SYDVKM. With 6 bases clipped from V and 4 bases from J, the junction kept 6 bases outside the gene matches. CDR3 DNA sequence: TGTGCCAGCAGCCGACCAGGGGGGGGAAACACCATATATTTT. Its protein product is CASSRPGGGNTIYF.

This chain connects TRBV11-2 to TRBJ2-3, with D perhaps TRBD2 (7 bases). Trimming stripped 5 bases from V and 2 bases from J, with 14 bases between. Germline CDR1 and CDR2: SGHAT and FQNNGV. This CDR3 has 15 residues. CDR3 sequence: CASSLGGGPTDTQYF. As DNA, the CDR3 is TGTGCCAGCAGCCTGGGGGGGGGCCCCACAGATACGCAGTATTTT.

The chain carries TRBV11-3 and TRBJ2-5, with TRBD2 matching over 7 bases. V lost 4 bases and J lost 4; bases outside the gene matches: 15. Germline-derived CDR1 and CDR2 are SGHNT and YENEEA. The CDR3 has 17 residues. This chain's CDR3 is CASSSYAGDERGETQYF. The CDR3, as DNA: TGTGCCAGCAGCTCCTACGCGGGAGATGAACGGGGAGAGACCCAGTACTTC.

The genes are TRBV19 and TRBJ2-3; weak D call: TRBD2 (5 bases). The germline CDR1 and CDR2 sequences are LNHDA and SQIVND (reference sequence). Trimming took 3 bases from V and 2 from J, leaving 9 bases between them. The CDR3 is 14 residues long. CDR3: CASSISANTDTQYF. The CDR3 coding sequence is TGTGCCAGTAGTATTAGCGCCAACACAGATACGCAGTATTTT.

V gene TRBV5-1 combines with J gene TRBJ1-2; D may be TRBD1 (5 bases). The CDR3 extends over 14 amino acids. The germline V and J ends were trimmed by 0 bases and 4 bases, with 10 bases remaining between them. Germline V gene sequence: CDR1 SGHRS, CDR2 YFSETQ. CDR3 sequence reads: CASSLERGFYGYTF. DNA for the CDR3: TGCGCCAGCAGCTTGGAGAGGGGCTTCTATGGCTACACCTTC.

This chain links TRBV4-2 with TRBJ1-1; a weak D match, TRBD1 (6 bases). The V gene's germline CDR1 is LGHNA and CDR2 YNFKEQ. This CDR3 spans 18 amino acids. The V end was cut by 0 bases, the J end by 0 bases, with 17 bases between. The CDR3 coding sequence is TGTGCCAGCAGCCAAGATGAGGGAACCTGGGGGCTGAACACTGAAGCTTTCTTT. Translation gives CASSQDEGTWGLNTEAFF.

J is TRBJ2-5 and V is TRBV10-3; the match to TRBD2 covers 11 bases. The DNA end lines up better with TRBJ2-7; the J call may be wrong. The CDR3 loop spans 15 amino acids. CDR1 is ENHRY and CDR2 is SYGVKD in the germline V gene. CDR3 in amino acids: CAISGLAGQSYEQYF. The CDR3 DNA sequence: TGTGCCATCAGTGGACTAGCGGGACAGTCCTACGAGCAGTACTTC.

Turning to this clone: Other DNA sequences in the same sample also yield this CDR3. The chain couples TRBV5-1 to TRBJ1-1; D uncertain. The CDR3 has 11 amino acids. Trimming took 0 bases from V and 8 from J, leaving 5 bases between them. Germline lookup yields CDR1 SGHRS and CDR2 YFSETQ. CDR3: CASSLDREAFF. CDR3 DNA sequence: TGCGCCAGCAGCTTGGACAGAGAAGCTTTCTTT.

CDR3 DNA sequence: TGCAGCGTTGGTTTCCCGGGGGGGGCGGTGGGATACGAGCAGTACTTC. Its translation: CSVGFPGGAVGYEQYF. V is TRBV29-1 and J is TRBJ2-7; 8 bases line up with TRBD2. After removal of 4 bases from V and 4 bases from J, the junction contained 15 bases not matched to a gene. CDR1 SQVTM and CDR2 ANQGSEA come from the germline V gene. There are 16 residues in the CDR3.

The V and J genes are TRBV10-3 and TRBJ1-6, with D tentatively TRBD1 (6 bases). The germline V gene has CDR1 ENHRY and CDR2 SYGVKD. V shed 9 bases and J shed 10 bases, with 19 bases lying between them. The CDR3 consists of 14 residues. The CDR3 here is CAIQPGGRESPLHF. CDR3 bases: TGTGCCATACAACCTGGGGGCAGAGAATCACCCCTCCACTTT.

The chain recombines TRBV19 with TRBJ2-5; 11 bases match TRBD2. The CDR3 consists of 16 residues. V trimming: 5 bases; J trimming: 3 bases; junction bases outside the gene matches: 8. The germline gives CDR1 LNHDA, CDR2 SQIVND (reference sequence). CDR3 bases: TGTGCCAGTAGTCAAATACGACTAGCGGGGAAAGAGACCCAGTACTTC. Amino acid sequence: CASSQIRLAGKETQYF.

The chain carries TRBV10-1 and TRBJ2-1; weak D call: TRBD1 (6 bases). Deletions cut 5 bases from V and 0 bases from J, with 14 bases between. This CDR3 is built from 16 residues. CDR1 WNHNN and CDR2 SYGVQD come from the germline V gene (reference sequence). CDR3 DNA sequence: TGCGCCAGCAGTAAGGGGGACCCCGGCTCCTACAATGAGCAGTTCTTC. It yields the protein CASSKGDPGSYNEQFF.

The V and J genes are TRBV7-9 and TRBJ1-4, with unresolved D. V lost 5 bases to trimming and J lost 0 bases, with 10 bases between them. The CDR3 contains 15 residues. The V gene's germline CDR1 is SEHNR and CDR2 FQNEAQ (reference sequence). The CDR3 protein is CASSPSGATNEKLFF. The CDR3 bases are TGTGCCAGCAGCCCATCGGGTGCAACTAATGAAAAACTGTTTTTT.

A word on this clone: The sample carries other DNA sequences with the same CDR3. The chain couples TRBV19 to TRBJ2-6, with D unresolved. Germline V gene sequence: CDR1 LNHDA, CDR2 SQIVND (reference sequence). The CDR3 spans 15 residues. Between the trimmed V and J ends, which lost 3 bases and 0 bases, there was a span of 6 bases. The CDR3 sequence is CASSIITSGANVLTF. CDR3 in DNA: TGTGCCAGTAGTATCATAACCTCTGGGGCCAACGTCCTGACTTTC.

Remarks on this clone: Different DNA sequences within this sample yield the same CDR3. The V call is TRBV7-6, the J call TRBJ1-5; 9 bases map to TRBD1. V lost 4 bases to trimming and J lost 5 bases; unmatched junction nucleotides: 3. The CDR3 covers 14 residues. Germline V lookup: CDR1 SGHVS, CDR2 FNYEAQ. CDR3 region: CASSSGQGYQPQHF. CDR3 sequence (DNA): TGTGCCAGCAGCTCGGGACAGGGTTATCAGCCCCAGCATTTT.

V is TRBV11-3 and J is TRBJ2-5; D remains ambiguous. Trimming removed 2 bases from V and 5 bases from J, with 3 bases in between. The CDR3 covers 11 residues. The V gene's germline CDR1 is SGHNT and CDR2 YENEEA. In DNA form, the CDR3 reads TGTGCCAGCAGCTTAAGGGAGACCCAGTACTTC. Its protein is CASSLRETQYF.

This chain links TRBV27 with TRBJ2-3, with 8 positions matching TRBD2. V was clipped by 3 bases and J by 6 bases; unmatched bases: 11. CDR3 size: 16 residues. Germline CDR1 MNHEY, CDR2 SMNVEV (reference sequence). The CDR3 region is CASSFGGLARGDTQYF. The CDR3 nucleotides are TGTGCCAGCAGTTTCGGAGGACTAGCACGGGGGGATACGCAGTATTTT.

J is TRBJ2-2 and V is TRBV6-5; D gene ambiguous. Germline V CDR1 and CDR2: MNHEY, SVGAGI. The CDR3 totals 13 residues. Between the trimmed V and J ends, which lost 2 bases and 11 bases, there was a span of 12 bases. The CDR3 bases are TGTGCCAGCAGTTACAATGCCTTTGGAGAGCTGTTTTTT. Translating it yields CASSYNAFGELFF.